This T cell receptor beta chain was recorded in a study of T cells expressing NK-cell markers. The study's findings and limits: The leading position in the CD3+CD56-NKG2C+ fraction of a few donors also went to these clonotypes.

This CDR3 spans 15 amino acids. The germline CDR1 and CDR2 sequences are DFQATT and SNEGSKA (reference sequence). Each CDR3 protein gets one entry in TCRdb, which reprocessed the 5' RACE reads and gives no DNA. This sample's clone table lists almost 450,000 distinct CDR3 sequences. Comment on this clonotype: Antigen unknown.

The sequence came from a woman between 18 and 69 years old in good health. This chain links TRBV20-1 with TRBJ2-1; absent DNA, TCRdb's TRBD2 call cannot be checked. Input material: blood T cells: a sorted CD56 or NKG2C T cell subset, CD4+ or CD8+ T cells, or bulk PBMC T cells (not recorded which). CDR3 sequence reads: CSAREVTSGPNEQFF.